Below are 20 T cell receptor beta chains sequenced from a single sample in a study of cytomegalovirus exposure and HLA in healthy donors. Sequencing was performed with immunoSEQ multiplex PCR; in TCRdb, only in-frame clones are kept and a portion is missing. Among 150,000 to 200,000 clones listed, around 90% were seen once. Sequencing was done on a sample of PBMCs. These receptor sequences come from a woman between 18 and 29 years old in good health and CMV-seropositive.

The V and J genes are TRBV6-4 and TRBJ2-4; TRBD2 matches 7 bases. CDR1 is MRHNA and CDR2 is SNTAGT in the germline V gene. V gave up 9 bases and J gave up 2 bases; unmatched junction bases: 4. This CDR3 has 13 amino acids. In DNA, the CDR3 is TGTGCCAGGGGGGGGAATACCAAAAACATTCAGTACTTC. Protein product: CARGGNTKNIQYF.

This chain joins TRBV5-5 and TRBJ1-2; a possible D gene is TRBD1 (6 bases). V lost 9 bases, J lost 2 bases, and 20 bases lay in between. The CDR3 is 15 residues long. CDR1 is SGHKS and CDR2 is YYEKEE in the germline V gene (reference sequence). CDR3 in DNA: TGTGCCACGAACCCTAGGGGGGGCAGGAACTATGGCTACACCTTC. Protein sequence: CATNPRGGRNYGYTF.

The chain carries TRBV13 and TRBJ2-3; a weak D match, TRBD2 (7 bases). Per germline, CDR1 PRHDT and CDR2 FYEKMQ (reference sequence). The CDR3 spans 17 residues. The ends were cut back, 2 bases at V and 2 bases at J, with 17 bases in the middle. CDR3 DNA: TGTGCCAGCAGCTTAAAGTTAGGGGGGGCCCCCACAGATACGCAGTATTTT. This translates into CASSLKLGGAPTDTQYF.

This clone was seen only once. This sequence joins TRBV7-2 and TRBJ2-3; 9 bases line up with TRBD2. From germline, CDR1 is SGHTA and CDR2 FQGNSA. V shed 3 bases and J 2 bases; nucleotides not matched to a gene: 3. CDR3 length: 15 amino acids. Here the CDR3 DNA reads TGTGCCAGCAGCTTTCTAGCGGGGTACACAGATACGCAGTATTTT. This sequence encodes CASSFLAGYTDTQYF.

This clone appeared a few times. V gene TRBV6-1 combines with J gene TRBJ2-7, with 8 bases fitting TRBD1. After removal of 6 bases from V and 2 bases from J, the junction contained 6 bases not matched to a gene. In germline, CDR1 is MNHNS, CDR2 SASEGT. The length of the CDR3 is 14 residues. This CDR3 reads CASRRTGWAYEQYF. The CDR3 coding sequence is TGTGCCAGCAGAAGGACAGGGTGGGCCTACGAGCAGTACTTC.

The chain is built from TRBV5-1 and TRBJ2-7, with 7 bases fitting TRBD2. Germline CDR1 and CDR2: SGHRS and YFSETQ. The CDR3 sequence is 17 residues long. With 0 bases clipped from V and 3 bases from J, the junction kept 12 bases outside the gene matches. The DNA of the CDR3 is TGCGCCAGCAGCTTGGCCCTCTCCAGCGGGAAAAACTACGAGCAGTACTTC. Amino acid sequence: CASSLALSSGKNYEQYF.

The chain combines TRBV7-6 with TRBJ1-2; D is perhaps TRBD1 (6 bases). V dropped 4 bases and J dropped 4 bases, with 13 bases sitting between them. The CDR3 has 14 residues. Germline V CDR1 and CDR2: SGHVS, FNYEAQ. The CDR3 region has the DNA TGTGCCAGCAGCTACGCACAGGGTTTCTATGGCTACACCTTC. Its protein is CASSYAQGFYGYTF.

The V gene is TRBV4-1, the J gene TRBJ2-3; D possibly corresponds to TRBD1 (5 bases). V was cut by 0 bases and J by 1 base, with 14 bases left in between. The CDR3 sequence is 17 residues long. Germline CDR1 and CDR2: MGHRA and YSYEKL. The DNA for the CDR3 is TGCGCCAGCAGCCAAGATGGACAACCAGCGCGCACAGATACGCAGTATTTT. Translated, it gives CASSQDGQPARTDTQYF.

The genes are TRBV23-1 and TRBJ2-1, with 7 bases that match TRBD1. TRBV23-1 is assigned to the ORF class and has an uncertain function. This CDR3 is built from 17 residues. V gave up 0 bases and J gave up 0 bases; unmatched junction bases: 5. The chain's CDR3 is CASSQSIGTASYNEQFF. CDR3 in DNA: TGCGCCAGCAGTCAATCGATTGGGACAGCCTCCTACAATGAGCAGTTCTTC.

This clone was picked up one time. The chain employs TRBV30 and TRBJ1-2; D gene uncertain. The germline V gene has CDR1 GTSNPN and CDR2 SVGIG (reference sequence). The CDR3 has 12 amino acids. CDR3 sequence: CGLEASGYGYTF. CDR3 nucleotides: TGTGGCCTGGAAGCCTCGGGGTATGGCTACACCTTC.

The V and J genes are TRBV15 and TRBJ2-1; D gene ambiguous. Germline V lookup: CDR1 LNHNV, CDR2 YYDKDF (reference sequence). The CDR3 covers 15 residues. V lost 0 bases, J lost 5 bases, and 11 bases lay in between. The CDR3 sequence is CATSRDFGRNNEQFF. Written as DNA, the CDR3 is TGTGCCACCAGCAGAGATTTCGGCAGGAACAATGAGCAGTTCTTC.

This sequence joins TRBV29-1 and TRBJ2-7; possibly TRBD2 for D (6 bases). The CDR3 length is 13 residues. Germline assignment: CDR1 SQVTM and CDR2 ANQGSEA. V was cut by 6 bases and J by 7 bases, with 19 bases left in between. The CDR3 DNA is TGCAGCGTCGCCCTGACACCCGGAGGGGAGCAGTACTTC. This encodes CSVALTPGGEQYF.

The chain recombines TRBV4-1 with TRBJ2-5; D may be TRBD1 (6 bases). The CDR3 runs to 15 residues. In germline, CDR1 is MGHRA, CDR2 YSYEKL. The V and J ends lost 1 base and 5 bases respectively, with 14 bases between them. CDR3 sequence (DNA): TGCGCCAGCAGCCAAGTTCCCGGACAGTCCGAGACCCAGTACTTC. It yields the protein CASSQVPGQSETQYF.

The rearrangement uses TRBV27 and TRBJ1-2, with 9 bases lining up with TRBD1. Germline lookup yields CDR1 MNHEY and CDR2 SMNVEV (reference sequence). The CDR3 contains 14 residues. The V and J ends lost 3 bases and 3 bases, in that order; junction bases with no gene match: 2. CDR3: CASSFRTGDYGYTF. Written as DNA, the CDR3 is TGTGCCAGCAGTTTTCGGACAGGGGACTATGGCTACACCTTC.

In DNA, the CDR3 is TGTGCCAGCAACCGACTAGCGGGGGGTTGGGAGACCCAGTACTTC. Its translation is CASNRLAGGWETQYF. V gene TRBV6-1 combines with J gene TRBJ2-5, with 13 bases that match TRBD2. Germline CDR1 MNHNS, CDR2 SASEGT. This CDR3 spans 15 amino acids. V trimming: 7 bases; J trimming: 5 bases; junction bases outside the gene matches: 7.

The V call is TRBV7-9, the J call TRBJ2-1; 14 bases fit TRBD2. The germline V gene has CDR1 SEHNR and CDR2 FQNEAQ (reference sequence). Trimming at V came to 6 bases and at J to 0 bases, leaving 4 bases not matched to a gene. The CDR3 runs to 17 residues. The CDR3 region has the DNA TGTGCCAGCAGAGCCGGGACTAGCGGGAGCTCCTACAATGAGCAGTTCTTC. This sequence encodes CASRAGTSGSSYNEQFF.

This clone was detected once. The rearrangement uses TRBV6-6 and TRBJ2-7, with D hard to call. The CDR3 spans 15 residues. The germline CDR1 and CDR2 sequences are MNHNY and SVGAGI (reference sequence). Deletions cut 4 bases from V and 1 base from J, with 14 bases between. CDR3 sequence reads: CASSSYRPGSYEQYF. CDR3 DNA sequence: TGTGCCAGCAGTTCCTACCGACCCGGGTCCTACGAGCAGTACTTC.

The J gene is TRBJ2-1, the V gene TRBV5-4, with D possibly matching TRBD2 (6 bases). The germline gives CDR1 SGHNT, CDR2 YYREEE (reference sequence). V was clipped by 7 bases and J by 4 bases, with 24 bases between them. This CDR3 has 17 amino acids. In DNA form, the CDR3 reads TGTGCCAGCCAGCCAAGGGCACTGAGAGGAGGGTACAATGAGCAGTTCTTC. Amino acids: CASQPRALRGGYNEQFF.

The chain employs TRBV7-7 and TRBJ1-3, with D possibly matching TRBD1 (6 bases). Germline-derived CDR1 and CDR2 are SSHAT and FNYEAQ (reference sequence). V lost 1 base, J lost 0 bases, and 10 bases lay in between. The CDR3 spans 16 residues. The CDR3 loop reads CASSLDGGNSGNTIYF. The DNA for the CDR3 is TGTGCCAGCAGCTTAGATGGGGGCAACTCTGGAAACACCATATATTTT.

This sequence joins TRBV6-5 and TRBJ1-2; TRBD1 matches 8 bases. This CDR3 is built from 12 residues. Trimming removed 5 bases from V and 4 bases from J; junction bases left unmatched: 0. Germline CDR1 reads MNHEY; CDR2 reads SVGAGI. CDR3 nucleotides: TGTGCCAGCAGTGGACAGGGCTATGGCTACACCTTC. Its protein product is CASSGQGYGYTF.